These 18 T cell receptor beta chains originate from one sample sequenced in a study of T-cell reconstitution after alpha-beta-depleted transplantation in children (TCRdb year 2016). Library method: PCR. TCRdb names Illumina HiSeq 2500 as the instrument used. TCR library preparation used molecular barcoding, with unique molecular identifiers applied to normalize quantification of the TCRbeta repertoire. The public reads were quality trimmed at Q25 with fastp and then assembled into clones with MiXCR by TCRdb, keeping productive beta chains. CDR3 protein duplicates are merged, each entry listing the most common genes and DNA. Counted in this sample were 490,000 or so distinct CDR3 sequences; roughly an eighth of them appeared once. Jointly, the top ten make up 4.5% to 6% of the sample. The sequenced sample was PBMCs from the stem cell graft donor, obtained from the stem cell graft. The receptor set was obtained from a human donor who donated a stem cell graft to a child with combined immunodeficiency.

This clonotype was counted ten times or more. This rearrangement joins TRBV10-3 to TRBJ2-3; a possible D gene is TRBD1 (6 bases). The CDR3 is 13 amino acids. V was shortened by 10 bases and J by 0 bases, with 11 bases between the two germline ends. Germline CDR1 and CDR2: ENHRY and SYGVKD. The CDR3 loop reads CATEGDSTDTQYF. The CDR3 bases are TGTGCCACTGAGGGGGACAGCACAGATACGCAGTATTTT.

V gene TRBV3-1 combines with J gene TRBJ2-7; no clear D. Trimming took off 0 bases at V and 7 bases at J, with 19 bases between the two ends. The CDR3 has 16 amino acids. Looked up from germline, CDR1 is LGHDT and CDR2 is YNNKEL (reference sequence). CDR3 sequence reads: CASSQELLGVHEEQYF. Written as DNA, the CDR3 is TGTGCCAGCAGCCAAGAACTCCTGGGTGTACATGAAGAGCAGTACTTC.

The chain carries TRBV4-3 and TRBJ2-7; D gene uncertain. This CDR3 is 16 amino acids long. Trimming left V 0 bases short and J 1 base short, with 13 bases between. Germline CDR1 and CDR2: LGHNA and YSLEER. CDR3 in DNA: TGCGCCAGCAGCCAAGAGTTCGGCGTCTTGTCCTACGAGCAGTACTTC. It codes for CASSQEFGVLSYEQYF.

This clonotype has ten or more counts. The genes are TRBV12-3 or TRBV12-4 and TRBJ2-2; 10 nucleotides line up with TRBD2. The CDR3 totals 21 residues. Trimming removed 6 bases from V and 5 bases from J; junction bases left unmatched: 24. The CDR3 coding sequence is TGTGCCAGCAGATTTAAACCAATGGCACTAGCGGGGCCTCGGGAAACCGGGGAGCTGTTTTTT. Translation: CASRFKPMALAGPRETGELFF.

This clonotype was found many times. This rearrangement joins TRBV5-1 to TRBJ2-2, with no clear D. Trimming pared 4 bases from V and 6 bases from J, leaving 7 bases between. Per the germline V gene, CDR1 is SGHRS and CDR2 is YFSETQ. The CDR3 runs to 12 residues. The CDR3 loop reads CASSERPGELFF. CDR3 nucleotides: TGCGCCAGCAGCGAGAGGCCCGGGGAGCTGTTTTTT.

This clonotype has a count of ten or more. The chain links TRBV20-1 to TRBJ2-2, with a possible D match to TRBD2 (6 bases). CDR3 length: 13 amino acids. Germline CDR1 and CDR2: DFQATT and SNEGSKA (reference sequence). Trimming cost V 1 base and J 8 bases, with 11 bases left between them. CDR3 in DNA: TGCAGTGCTAGAGGACTAGTTACGGGGGAGCTGTTTTTT. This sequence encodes CSARGLVTGELFF.

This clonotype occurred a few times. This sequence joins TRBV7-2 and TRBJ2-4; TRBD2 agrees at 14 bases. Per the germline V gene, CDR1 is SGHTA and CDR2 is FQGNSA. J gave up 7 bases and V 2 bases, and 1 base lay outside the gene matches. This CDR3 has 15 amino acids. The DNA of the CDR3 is TGTGCCAGCAGCTTACGGACTAGCGGGAGGAACATTCAGTACTTC. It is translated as CASSLRTSGRNIQYF.

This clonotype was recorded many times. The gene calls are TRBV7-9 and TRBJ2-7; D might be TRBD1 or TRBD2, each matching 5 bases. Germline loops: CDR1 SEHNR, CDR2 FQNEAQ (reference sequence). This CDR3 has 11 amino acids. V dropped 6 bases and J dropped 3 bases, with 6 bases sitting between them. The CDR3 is CASRRGYEQYF. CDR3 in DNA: TGTGCCAGCAGGAGGGGCTACGAGCAGTACTTC. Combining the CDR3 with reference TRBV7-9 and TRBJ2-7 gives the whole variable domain DTGVSQNPRHKITKRGQNVTFRCDPISEHNRLYWYRQTLGQGPEFLTYFQNEAQLEKSRLLSDRFSAERPKGSFSTLEIQRTEQGDSAMYLCASRRGYEQYFGPGTRLTVT.

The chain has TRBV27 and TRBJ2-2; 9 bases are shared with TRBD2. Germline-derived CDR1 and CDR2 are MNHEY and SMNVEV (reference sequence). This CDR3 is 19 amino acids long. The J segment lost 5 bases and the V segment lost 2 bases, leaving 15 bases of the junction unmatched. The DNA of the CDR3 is TGTGCCAGCAGTTTAGGTGCGGGAGGGCCGAACTTCTTGACCGGGGAGCTGTTTTTT. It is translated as CASSLGAGGPNFLTGELFF.

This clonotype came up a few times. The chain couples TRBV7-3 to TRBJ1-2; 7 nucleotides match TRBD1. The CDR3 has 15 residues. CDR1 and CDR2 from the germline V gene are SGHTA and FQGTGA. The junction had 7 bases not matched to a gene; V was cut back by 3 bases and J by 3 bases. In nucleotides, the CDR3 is TGTGCCAGCAGCTTTGACAGGGAAAGTGACTATGGCTACACCTTC. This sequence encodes CASSFDRESDYGYTF.

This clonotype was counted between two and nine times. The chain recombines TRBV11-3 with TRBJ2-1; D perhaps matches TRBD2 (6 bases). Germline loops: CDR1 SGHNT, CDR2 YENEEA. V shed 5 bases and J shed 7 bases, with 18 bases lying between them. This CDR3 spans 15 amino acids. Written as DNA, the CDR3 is TGTGCCAGCAGCGTCCTCGGGACTGACTTGAATGAGCAGTTCTTC. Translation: CASSVLGTDLNEQFF.

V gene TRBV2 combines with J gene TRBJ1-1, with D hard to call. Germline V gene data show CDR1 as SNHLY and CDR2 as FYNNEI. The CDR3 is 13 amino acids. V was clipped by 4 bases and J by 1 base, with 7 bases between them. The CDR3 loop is CASSGVENTEAFF. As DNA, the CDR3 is TGTGCCAGCAGTGGGGTAGAGAACACTGAAGCTTTCTTT.

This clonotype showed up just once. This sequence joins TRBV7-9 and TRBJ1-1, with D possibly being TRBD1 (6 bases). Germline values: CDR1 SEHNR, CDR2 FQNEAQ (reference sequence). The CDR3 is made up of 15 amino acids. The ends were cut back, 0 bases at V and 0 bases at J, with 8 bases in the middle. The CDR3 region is CASSLAQGLNTEAFF. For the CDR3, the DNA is TGTGCCAGCAGCTTAGCGCAGGGGCTGAACACTGAAGCTTTCTTT. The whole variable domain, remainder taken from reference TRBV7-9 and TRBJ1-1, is DTGVSQNPRHKITKRGQNVTFRCDPISEHNRLYWYRQTLGQGPEFLTYFQNEAQLEKSRLLSDRFSAERPKGSFSTLEIQRTEQGDSAMYLCASSLAQGLNTEAFFGQGTRLTVV.

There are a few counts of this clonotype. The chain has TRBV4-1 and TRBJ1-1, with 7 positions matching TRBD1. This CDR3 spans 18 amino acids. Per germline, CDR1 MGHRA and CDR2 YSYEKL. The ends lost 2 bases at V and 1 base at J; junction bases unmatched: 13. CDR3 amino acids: CASSQRDLGQLSNTEAFF. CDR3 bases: TGCGCCAGCAGCCAACGAGACCTGGGACAGCTTTCGAACACTGAAGCTTTCTTT.

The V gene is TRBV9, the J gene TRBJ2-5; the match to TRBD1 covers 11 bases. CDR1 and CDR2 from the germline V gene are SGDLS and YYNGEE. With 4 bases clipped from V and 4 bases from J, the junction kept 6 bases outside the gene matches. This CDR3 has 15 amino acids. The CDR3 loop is CASSPRTGGIETQYF. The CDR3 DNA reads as TGTGCCAGCAGCCCAAGGACAGGGGGCATAGAGACCCAGTACTTC.

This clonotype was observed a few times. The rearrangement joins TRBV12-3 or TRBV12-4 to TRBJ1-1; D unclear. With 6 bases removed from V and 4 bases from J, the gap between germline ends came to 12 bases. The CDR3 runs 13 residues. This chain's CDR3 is CASRGRRFTEAFF. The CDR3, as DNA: TGTGCCAGCAGAGGACGGAGATTCACTGAAGCTTTCTTT.

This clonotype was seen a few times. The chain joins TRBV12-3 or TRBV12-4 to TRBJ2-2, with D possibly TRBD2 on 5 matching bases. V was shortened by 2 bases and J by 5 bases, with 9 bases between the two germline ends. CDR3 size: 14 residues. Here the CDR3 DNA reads TGTGCCAGCAGTTTATGGCCGGGAACCGGGGAGCTGTTTTTT. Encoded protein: CASSLWPGTGELFF.

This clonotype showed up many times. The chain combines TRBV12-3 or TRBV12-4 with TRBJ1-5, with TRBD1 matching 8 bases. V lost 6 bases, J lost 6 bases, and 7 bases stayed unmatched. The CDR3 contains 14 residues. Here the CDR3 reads CASSLGQGGQPQHF. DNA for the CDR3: TGTGCCAGCAGCCTTGGACAGGGCGGTCAGCCCCAGCATTTT.